A single sample gave rise to the 29 T cell receptor beta chains below, sequenced in a study of Tregs in tolerant kidney transplant recipients. The data were produced by immunoSEQ multiplex PCR, yet TCRdb's version contains in-frame clones alone and is incomplete. The sample contains 60,000 or so clones, roughly 85% of which appear only once. The sample was Tregs from blood, taken before the transplant. The receptors originated from a human donor who received a combined kidney and bone marrow transplant.

This chain joins TRBV5-1 and TRBJ2-1; 8 bases are shared with TRBD2. CDR3 length: 18 residues. V dropped 4 bases and J dropped 1; count of bases not matched to a gene: 13. Germline lookup yields CDR1 SGHRS and CDR2 YFSETQ. CDR3 nucleotide sequence: TGCGCCAGCAGCCAGCTCCGGCCGGGACTAGGTTCCTACAATGAGCAGTTCTTC. This codes for CASSQLRPGLGSYNEQFF.

The J gene is TRBJ2-7, the V gene TRBV5-1; 7 bases agree with TRBD1. Trimming cost V 4 bases and J 5 bases; bases outside gene matches: 3. Germline V lookup: CDR1 SGHRS, CDR2 YFSETQ. This CDR3 region has 12 residues. In nucleotides, the CDR3 is TGCGCCAGCAGCACGACAGGGAACGAGCAGTACTTC. This sequence encodes CASSTTGNEQYF.

The rearrangement joins TRBV19 to TRBJ2-5, with 8 bases fitting TRBD1. This CDR3 is built from 13 residues. V lost 7 bases to trimming and J lost 5 bases; unmatched junction nucleotides: 6. In germline, CDR1 is LNHDA, CDR2 SQIVND (reference sequence). CDR3 in DNA: TGTGCCAGTAAGGCAGGGGGCAGGGAGACCCAGTACTTC. Its protein product is CASKAGGRETQYF.

The V gene is TRBV4-1, the J gene TRBJ1-2, with D possibly TRBD1 on 5 matching bases. Germline V CDR1 and CDR2: MGHRA, YSYEKL. CDR3 length: 14 residues. V was cut by 4 bases and J by 4 bases, with 13 bases left in between. CDR3: CASSRGGAGYGYTF. CDR3 DNA: TGCGCCAGCAGCCGCGGAGGGGCAGGCTATGGCTACACCTTC.

V usage is TRBV28 and J usage is TRBJ1-2; TRBD1 aligns across 7 bases. Per the germline V gene, CDR1 is MDHEN and CDR2 is SYDVKM. After removal of 6 bases from V and 7 bases from J, the junction contained 14 bases not matched to a gene. The CDR3 consists of 15 residues. CDR3 in amino acids: CASRTRRGGVTGYTF. The CDR3 DNA sequence: TGTGCCAGCAGAACCCGCAGGGGGGGGGTAACTGGCTACACCTTC.

The chain is built from TRBV5-6 and TRBJ1-2; D is perhaps TRBD1 (5 bases). The germline CDR1 and CDR2 sequences are SGHDT and YYEEEE. V was clipped by 0 bases and J by 2 bases, with 8 bases between them. The length of the CDR3 is 14 residues. This chain's CDR3 is CASSLVGVNYGYTF. The CDR3 nucleotides read TGTGCCAGCAGCTTGGTAGGGGTAAACTATGGCTACACCTTC.

This clone was seen just once. The chain links TRBV29-1 to TRBJ2-1; a weak D match, TRBD2 (6 bases). The V end was cut by 6 bases, the J end by 2 bases, with 17 bases between. The length of the CDR3 is 15 residues. Germline V gene sequence: CDR1 SQVTM, CDR2 ANQGSEA. In DNA, the CDR3 is TGCAGCGTACTCGGGACTCCCGGGGCCTACAATGAGCAGTTCTTC. It yields the protein CSVLGTPGAYNEQFF.

The chain is built from TRBV12-5 and TRBJ2-7; D is unresolved. V dropped 6 bases and J dropped 9 bases, with 9 bases sitting between them. There are 10 residues in the CDR3. Germline loops: CDR1 LGHNT, CDR2 FRNRAP. Here the CDR3 reads CASGEFGQYF. CDR3 nucleotide sequence: TGTGCTAGTGGCGAGTTTGGGCAGTACTTC. The full variable domain, completed using reference TRBV12-5 and TRBJ2-7, is DARVTQTPRHKVTEMGQEVTMRCQPILGHNTVFWYRQTMMQGLELLAYFRNRAPLDDSGMPKDRFSAEMPDATLATLKIQPSEPRDSAVYFCASGEFGQYFGPGTRLTVT.

The J gene is TRBJ1-1, the V gene TRBV5-1, with D possibly matching TRBD1 (6 bases). V gave up 0 bases and J gave up 0 bases, with 15 bases separating them. CDR3 length: 17 residues. Looked up from germline, CDR1 is SGHRS and CDR2 is YFSETQ. The CDR3 here is CASSLGQGQLMNTEAFF. DNA of the CDR3: TGCGCCAGCAGCTTGGGGCAGGGGCAGTTGATGAACACTGAAGCTTTCTTT. Full variable domain (rest looked up from reference TRBV5-1 and TRBJ1-1): KAGVTQTPRYLIKTRGQQVTLSCSPISGHRSVSWYQQTPGQGLQFLFEYFSETQRNKGNFPGRFSGRQFSNSRSEMNVSTLELGDSALYLCASSLGQGQLMNTEAFFGQGTRLTVV.

V is TRBV6-5 and J is TRBJ2-1; 9 bases agree with TRBD2. Germline V gives CDR1 MNHEY, CDR2 SVGAGI. The ends lost 5 bases at V and 2 bases at J; junction bases unmatched: 4. The CDR3 length is 15 residues. CDR3: CASSLGGRAYNEQFF. The CDR3 DNA reads TGTGCCAGCAGTCTAGGCGGGAGGGCCTACAATGAGCAGTTCTTC.

The V and J genes are TRBV2 and TRBJ2-7; 9 bases agree with TRBD2. The CDR3 loop spans 14 amino acids. Looked up from germline, CDR1 is SNHLY and CDR2 is FYNNEI. Trimming took 7 bases from V and 7 from J; bases not matched to a gene: 11. CDR3 sequence (DNA): TGTGCCAGCAAGGGGGCGGGAGGGCCTGGGGAGCAGTACTTC. Protein sequence: CASKGAGGPGEQYF.

The V and J genes are TRBV5-1 and TRBJ2-5; 9 bases are shared with TRBD1. CDR1 and CDR2 from the germline V gene are SGHRS and YFSETQ. V shed 4 bases and J 4 bases; nucleotides not matched to a gene: 5. The CDR3 sequence is 14 residues long. CDR3 bases: TGCGCCAGCAGCCGACAGGGGGTCGGAGAGACCCAGTACTTC. Translated: CASSRQGVGETQYF.

The V gene is TRBV5-5, the J gene TRBJ1-3, with a possible D match to TRBD1 (5 bases). Germline-derived CDR1 and CDR2 are SGHKS and YYEKEE (reference sequence). The CDR3 spans 19 residues. The V end lost 6 bases, the J end lost 2 bases, and 27 bases lay between the germline ends. The CDR3 protein is CASNKRRGSGLVAGNTIYF. The CDR3 region has the DNA TGTGCCAGCAATAAGAGGAGGGGAAGCGGTTTGGTCGCTGGAAACACCATATATTTT.

A word on this clone: One end of the junction fails to match germline, which may point to a read error. The chain carries TRBV5-4 and TRBJ2-7, with 7 positions matching TRBD2. The CDR3 covers 16 residues. CDR1 and CDR2 (germline): SGHNT, YYREEE (reference sequence). The CDR3 DNA follows: TGTGCCAGCAGCCTGGTGATCGGCGGGAGAGGTAACGAGCAGCACTTC. This translates into CASSLVIGGRGNEQHF.

This clone came up once. This rearrangement joins TRBV21-1 to TRBJ2-5; the table's D call TRBD1 went unverified against the DNA. Judging by the DNA end, TRBJ2-7 fits better; the J call may be wrong. TRBV21-1 is termed a pseudogene. The CDR3 has 14 amino acids. The CDR3 coding sequence is TGTGCCAGCAGCAAAGCCACAGGGGAGACCGAGCAGTACTTC. As protein: CASSKATGETEQYF.

This clone appeared once. The chain recombines TRBV29-1 with TRBJ1-2; TRBD1 matches 8 bases. The length of the CDR3 is 11 residues. J gave up 8 bases and V 7 bases, and 6 bases lay outside the gene matches. Germline CDR1 SQVTM, CDR2 ANQGSEA. In DNA, the CDR3 is TGCAGCGAGAGGACAGGGAACGGCTACACCTTC. Its protein product is CSERTGNGYTF.

The chain couples TRBV10-3 to TRBJ1-1; D is possibly TRBD1 (6 bases). This CDR3 comprises 14 residues. Between the trimmed V and J ends, which lost 2 bases and 4 bases, there was a span of 11 bases. The germline V gene has CDR1 ENHRY and CDR2 SYGVKD. CDR3 in amino acids: CAISESSGVTEAFF. CDR3 nucleotides: TGTGCCATCAGTGAGAGCTCAGGGGTCACTGAAGCTTTCTTT.

V gene TRBV1 combines with J gene TRBJ2-7; TRBD2 reflects the table's D call only, with no check against the DNA. TRBV1 counts as a pseudogene. This CDR3 spans 16 amino acids. Here the CDR3 DNA reads TGCACCAGCAGCCAAGATCCCGCGGGGGGGGCCTACGAGCAGTACTTC. Translating it yields CTSSQDPAGGAYEQYF.

V usage is TRBV7-2 and J usage is TRBJ2-2; 12 bases fit TRBD2. CDR1 is SGHTA and CDR2 is FQGNSA in the germline V gene. The CDR3 extends over 17 amino acids. V trimming: 5 bases; J trimming: 5 bases; junction bases outside the gene matches: 9. The chain's CDR3 is CASSRTSGITGTGELFF. The DNA of the CDR3 is TGTGCCAGCAGCCGGACTAGCGGGATCACGGGGACCGGGGAGCTGTTTTTT.

The J gene is TRBJ1-2, the V gene TRBV21-1; the table gives TRBD1 as D, unverified against the DNA. TRBV21-1 is deemed a pseudogene. This CDR3 region has 17 residues. For the CDR3, the DNA is TGTGCCAGCAGCCTTCCCGGACAGGGGCCCGATAACTATGGCTACACCTTC. This translates into CASSLPGQGPDNYGYTF.

The chain carries TRBV5-1 and TRBJ2-2, with D maybe TRBD2 (7 bases). The germline V gene encodes CDR1 SGHRS and CDR2 YFSETQ. The ends were cut back, 4 bases at V and 7 bases at J, with 17 bases in the middle. The CDR3 loop spans 15 amino acids. CDR3 sequence reads: CASSPLAGAHGELFF. CDR3 sequence (DNA): TGCGCCAGCAGCCCACTCGCGGGGGCCCACGGGGAGCTGTTTTTT. Filled out from reference TRBV5-1 and TRBJ2-2, the complete variable domain reads KAGVTQTPRYLIKTRGQQVTLSCSPISGHRSVSWYQQTPGQGLQFLFEYFSETQRNKGNFPGRFSGRQFSNSRSEMNVSTLELGDSALYLCASSPLAGAHGELFFGEGSRLTVL.

The CDR3 loop reads CASSPEGAVGAEAFF. The CDR3 bases are TGTGCCAGCTCACCAGAAGGGGCTGTCGGGGCTGAAGCTTTCTTT. The gene calls are TRBV18 and TRBJ1-1, with D maybe TRBD1 (5 bases). CDR1 and CDR2 (germline): KGHSH, LQKENI. This CDR3 has 15 amino acids. With 2 bases removed from V and 6 bases from J, the gap between germline ends came to 16 bases.

The chain couples TRBV5-6 to TRBJ2-3; 8 positions agree with TRBD2. Trimming removed 2 bases from V and 1 base from J; junction bases left unmatched: 3. This CDR3 is built from 15 residues. Germline CDR1 SGHDT, CDR2 YYEEEE. Here the CDR3 DNA reads TGTGCCAGCAGCTTCCCACTAGCGGGCACAGATACGCAGTATTTT. Protein sequence: CASSFPLAGTDTQYF.

This chain uses TRBV6-6 with TRBJ2-7; perhaps TRBD1 as D (6 bases). Trimming shortened V by 2 bases and J by 0 bases, and 11 bases separated the two germline ends. This CDR3 has 15 residues. Germline assignment: CDR1 MNHNY and CDR2 SVGAGI (reference sequence). The DNA of the CDR3 is TGTGCCAGCAGTTACCGGCAGGGGTTCTCCTACGAGCAGTACTTC. This codes for CASSYRQGFSYEQYF.

This chain connects TRBV28 to TRBJ2-1; D call uncertain. The CDR3 spans 11 residues. Germline CDR1 reads MDHEN; CDR2 reads SYDVKM. The V end was cut by 5 bases, the J end by 12 bases, with 11 bases between. The CDR3 bases are TGTGCCAGCAGTCGGATGGCTCGGCAGTTCTTC. Its protein is CASSRMARQFF.

V usage is TRBV6-1 and J usage is TRBJ2-7; perhaps TRBD1 as D (6 bases). V was clipped by 1 base and J by 3 bases, with 16 bases between them. CDR3 length: 16 amino acids. Germline assignment: CDR1 MNHNS and CDR2 SASEGT. The CDR3 reads CASSEGYRVWVYEQYF. The CDR3, as DNA: TGTGCCAGCAGTGAAGGATACAGGGTGTGGGTCTACGAGCAGTACTTC.

The chain links TRBV15 to TRBJ1-5; D might be TRBD1 (6 bases). The CDR3 sequence is 14 residues long. Per germline, CDR1 LNHNV and CDR2 YYDKDF (reference sequence). V lost 3 bases, J lost 4 bases, and 10 bases lay in between. The CDR3 sequence: CATSSEGGNQPQHF. In DNA, the CDR3 is TGTGCCACCAGCAGCGAAGGGGGGAATCAGCCCCAGCATTTT.

This clone was detected only once. Other DNA sequences in this specimen translate into the identical CDR3. This rearrangement joins TRBV5-1 to TRBJ2-7; D is unclear. CDR3 length: 13 residues. Looked up from germline, CDR1 is SGHRS and CDR2 is YFSETQ. The V end was cut by 4 bases, the J end by 0 bases, with 8 bases between. This CDR3 is CASSPTSSYEQYF. CDR3 nucleotides: TGCGCCAGCAGCCCAACCAGCTCCTACGAGCAGTACTTC.

The genes are TRBV6-5 and TRBJ1-5, with D possibly matching TRBD1 (6 bases). Germline CDR1 is MNHEY and CDR2 is SVGAGI. With 9 bases removed from V and 6 bases from J, the gap between germline ends came to 12 bases. The CDR3 totals 12 residues. This CDR3 reads CASSPGVQPQHF. CDR3 in DNA: TGTGCCAGTAGCCCAGGGGTTCAGCCCCAGCATTTT.